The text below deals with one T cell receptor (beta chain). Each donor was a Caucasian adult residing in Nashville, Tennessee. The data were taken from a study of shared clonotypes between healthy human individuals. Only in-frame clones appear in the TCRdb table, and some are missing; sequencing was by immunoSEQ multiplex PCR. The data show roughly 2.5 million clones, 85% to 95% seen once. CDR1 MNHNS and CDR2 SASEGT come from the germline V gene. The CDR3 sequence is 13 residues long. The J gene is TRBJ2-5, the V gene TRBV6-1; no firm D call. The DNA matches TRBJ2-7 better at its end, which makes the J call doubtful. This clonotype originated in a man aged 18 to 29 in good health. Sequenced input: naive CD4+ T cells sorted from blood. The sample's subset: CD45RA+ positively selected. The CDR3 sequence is CASSDGGYYEQYF. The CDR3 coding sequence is TGTGCCAGCAGTGACGGCGGATACTACGAGCAGTACTTC.